One sample yielded the 16 T cell receptor beta chains listed below, sequenced in a study of blood T cell repertoires in COVID-19. TCRdb keeps only in-frame clones here, not all; method: immunoSEQ multiplex PCR. The data hold about 190,000 clones, with roughly 78% observed a single time. The sample consisted of peripheral blood. The receptors were sampled from a woman of 80 years or more with active or convalescent COVID-19.

This sequence joins TRBV9 and TRBJ1-3; weak D call: TRBD1 (6 bases). Per the germline V gene, CDR1 is SGDLS and CDR2 is YYNGEE. V was clipped by 3 bases and J by 5 bases, with 15 bases between them. The CDR3 loop spans 15 amino acids. Written as DNA, the CDR3 is TGTGCCAGCAGCGCCTACCAGGGGTTGAGAAACACCATATATTTT. This encodes CASSAYQGLRNTIYF.

The J gene is TRBJ1-2, the V gene TRBV3-1 (or the pseudogene TRBV3-2); D possibly corresponds to TRBD1 (5 bases). Germline V gene data show CDR1 as LGHDT and CDR2 as YNNKEL (reference sequence). CDR3 length: 14 residues. V was pared by 4 bases and J by 4 bases, with 13 bases between. CDR3 residues: CASSPRAAAYGYTF. The CDR3 DNA sequence: TGTGCCAGCAGCCCCAGGGCCGCCGCCTATGGCTACACCTTC.

This sequence joins TRBV6-5 and TRBJ2-7; D is perhaps TRBD2 (6 bases). From germline, CDR1 is MNHEY and CDR2 SVGAGI. Trimming shortened V by 0 bases and J by 4 bases, and 7 bases separated the two germline ends. The CDR3 consists of 13 residues. This CDR3 is CASSYSREYEQYF. The CDR3 nucleotides are TGTGCCAGCAGTTACTCTCGGGAGTACGAGCAGTACTTC.

The chain employs TRBV9 and TRBJ2-7, with 7 positions matching TRBD1. Losses at the gene ends were 0 bases for V and 0 bases for J; bases not matched to a gene: 3. CDR1 SGDLS and CDR2 YYNGEE come from the germline V gene. The CDR3 extends over 15 amino acids. Written as DNA, the CDR3 is TGTGCCAGCAGCGTAGGACAGGGAGTCTCCTACGAGCAGTACTTC. Its translation: CASSVGQGVSYEQYF.

The chain links TRBV4-3 to TRBJ1-2; D gene ambiguous. CDR1 is LGHNA, CDR2 YSLEER, per germline. The CDR3 runs 14 residues. The V end was cut by 3 bases, the J end by 10 bases, with 18 bases between. The DNA for the CDR3 is TGCGCCAGCAGCCACGATCCGAATCTGCGGGACTACACCTTC. Encoded protein: CASSHDPNLRDYTF.

CDR3 sequence: CASSTHYRVSGNTIYF. Here the CDR3 DNA reads TGTGCCAGCAGCACCCACTACAGGGTATCTGGAAACACCATATATTTT. The chain couples TRBV5-5 to TRBJ1-3; D perhaps matches TRBD1 (6 bases). This CDR3 region has 16 residues. V lost 4 bases, J lost 1 base, and 15 bases lay in between. From germline, CDR1 is SGHKS and CDR2 YYEKEE (reference sequence).

This clone came up a few times. The genes are TRBV2 and TRBJ1-6; 8 positions match TRBD1. The CDR3 runs 20 residues. J was trimmed by 3 bases and V by 4 bases; bases with no gene match: 17. Germline V gives CDR1 SNHLY, CDR2 FYNNEI. The DNA for the CDR3 is TGTGCCAGCAGTGGATCCCGGGACAGGCGCGATGGCTTCTATAATTCACCCCTCCACTTT. Amino acid sequence: CASSGSRDRRDGFYNSPLHF.

This sequence joins TRBV7-2 and TRBJ1-5; 8 nucleotides agree with TRBD1. J lost 7 bases, V lost 1 base, and 6 bases had no gene match. CDR1 is SGHTA, CDR2 FQGNSA, per germline. The CDR3 runs 15 residues. Written as DNA, the CDR3 is TGTGCCAGCAGCTTAGACCAGGGGGCACGGCAGCCCCAGCATTTT. Translation gives CASSLDQGARQPQHF.

This rearrangement joins TRBV19 to TRBJ1-5; D remains ambiguous. Trimming shortened V by 5 bases and J by 7 bases, and 12 bases separated the two germline ends. Germline loops: CDR1 LNHDA, CDR2 SQIVND (reference sequence). The CDR3 consists of 13 residues. The DNA for the CDR3 is TGTGCCAGTAGTGTGTCCTCCCGGCAGCCCCAGCATTTT. It yields the protein CASSVSSRQPQHF.

The chain carries TRBV2 and TRBJ2-2; possibly TRBD1 for D (6 bases). The CDR3 extends over 14 amino acids. With 4 bases removed from V and 0 bases from J, the gap between germline ends came to 6 bases. Germline V gene sequence: CDR1 SNHLY, CDR2 FYNNEI. CDR3 region: CASSGQANTGELFF. The CDR3 DNA sequence: TGTGCCAGCAGTGGACAGGCGAACACCGGGGAGCTGTTTTTT.

The CDR3 sequence: CSVAGTGYNEQFF. The CDR3 nucleotides read TGCAGCGTGGCAGGGACAGGGTACAATGAGCAGTTCTTC. V is TRBV29-1 and J is TRBJ2-1, with TRBD1 identical over 9 bases. The CDR3 covers 13 residues. From germline, CDR1 is SQVTM and CDR2 ANQGSEA. Germline trimming cut 6 bases from V and 4 bases from J; bases unmatched to any gene: 4.

The chain employs TRBV29-1 and TRBJ2-7; D uncertain. CDR3 length equals 14 residues. Germline CDR1 is SQVTM and CDR2 is ANQGSEA. The V end lost 4 bases, the J end lost 2 bases, and 15 bases lay between the germline ends. CDR3 sequence: CSVVFRELPYEQYF. In nucleotides, the CDR3 is TGCAGCGTTGTATTCCGAGAGCTGCCCTACGAGCAGTACTTC.

The chain recombines TRBV5-1 with TRBJ2-3, with a tentative D call TRBD1 (5 bases). The CDR3 loop spans 14 amino acids. The germline V gene encodes CDR1 SGHRS and CDR2 YFSETQ. The V gene lost 5 bases and the J gene lost 5 bases, with 15 bases spanning the gap. The CDR3 here is CASRFNVQGDTQYF. CDR3 coding DNA: TGCGCCAGCAGATTCAACGTCCAGGGAGATACGCAGTATTTT. Full variable domain (missing parts from reference TRBV5-1 and TRBJ2-3): KAGVTQTPRYLIKTRGQQVTLSCSPISGHRSVSWYQQTPGQGLQFLFEYFSETQRNKGNFPGRFSGRQFSNSRSEMNVSTLELGDSALYLCASRFNVQGDTQYFGPGTRLTVL.

This chain links TRBV6-5 with TRBJ2-5, with 7 bases aligning to TRBD1. Germline-derived CDR1 and CDR2 are MNHEY and SVGAGI. V lost 6 bases, J lost 0 bases, and 4 bases stayed unmatched. CDR3 length: 14 residues. In DNA, the CDR3 is TGTGCCAGCAGCGGACAGGCGTACCAAGAGACCCAGTACTTC. Translating gives CASSGQAYQETQYF.

The chain employs TRBV3-1 (or the pseudogene TRBV3-2) and TRBJ1-6; D might be TRBD1 (6 bases). Germline V CDR1 and CDR2: LGHDT, YNNKEL (reference sequence). Trimming cost V 4 bases and J 6 bases, with 13 bases left between them. The CDR3 runs to 15 residues. CDR3 loop: CASSRPGAGNSPLHF. The CDR3 nucleotides read TGTGCCAGCAGCCGACCAGGGGCCGGTAATTCACCCCTCCACTTT.

DNA of the CDR3: TGTGCCTGGATTAACCGGGACAGAAATTCACCCCTCCACTTT. Translation gives CAWINRDRNSPLHF. V usage is TRBV30 and J usage is TRBJ1-6, with 7 bases matching TRBD1. With 4 bases clipped from V and 7 bases from J, the junction kept 7 bases outside the gene matches. The V gene's germline CDR1 is GTSNPN and CDR2 SVGIG (reference sequence). CDR3 length: 14 amino acids.